This record covers a single T cell receptor (beta chain). The antigen is unknown. This CDR3 is 16 amino acids long. Trimming cost V 0 bases and J 0 bases, with 11 bases left between them. CDR1 SGHRS and CDR2 YFSETQ come from the germline V gene. The repertoire was sequenced with immunoSEQ multiplex PCR; TCRdb's copy has only in-frame clones and lacks some. Of 110,000 to 150,000 clones listed, 92% were seen once; the top ten hold around 3%. The record originates from a study of T cell responses to AZD1222 COVID-19 vaccine. General study findings and limits: Only a handful of AZD1222 recipients, roughly 6 in all, had baseline seropositivity. Variant regions that are unmutated are reportedly the target of nearly half of spike-specific TCRs.

This chain joins TRBV5-1 and TRBJ2-3; D is possibly TRBD2 (6 bases). The source was peripheral blood, collected on day 0 of AZD1222 vaccination. This sequence originates from an adult in good health. The CDR3: CASSLVSGGSTDTQYF. DNA for the CDR3: TGCGCCAGCAGCTTGGTCTCCGGGGGTAGCACAGATACGCAGTATTTT.